This T cell receptor (beta chain) derives from a study of PD-1 blockade in classical Hodgkin lymphoma. The method was immunoSEQ multiplex PCR; TCRdb's version includes in-frame clones alone and lacks a portion of them. The repertoire holds around 100,000 clones, with about nine tenths as singletons. Indicated time point: cycle 4 day 1 (C4D1), after less than seven weeks of nivolumab. Patients all relapsed after autologous stem cell transplantation, and there was variation in brentuximab vedotin exposure. Comments on this clone: The antigen remains unidentified.

Broader study findings: Complete responders entered with baseline diversity on par with newly diagnosed patients, the results showed.

The CDR3 has 15 residues. Trimming took off 5 bases at V and 1 base at J, with 14 bases between the two ends. CDR1 and CDR2 (germline): LNHDA, SQIVND (reference sequence). The receptor was derived from a human donor with classical Hodgkin lymphoma. This chain uses TRBV19 with TRBJ1-1; unclear D gene. The material sequenced was peripheral blood mononuclear cells (PBMCs), taken before the fourth cycle of nivolumab. The CDR3 nucleotides are TGTGCCAGTAGTCTTTCGACGGTGGGGAACACTGAAGCTTTCTTT. This gives the protein CASSLSTVGNTEAFF.